The subject of this entry is one T cell receptor (beta chain). Germline CDR1 is SQVTM and CDR2 is ANQGSEA. This CDR3 has 13 residues. Trimming stripped 6 bases from V and 5 bases from J, with 17 bases between. The source of the sample is a study of T-cell reconstitution after alpha-beta-depleted transplantation in children. Unique molecular identifiers were built into the TCRbeta library. TCRdb reanalysed the PCR reads using MiXCR and keeps one entry per CDR3 protein. The data show about 610,000 distinct CDR3 sequences, over 9.5% seen once. This sequence was found in a human donor who donated a stem cell graft to a child with acute myeloid leukemia. The chain recombines TRBV29-1 with TRBJ2-7; D perhaps matches TRBD2 (6 bases). The specimen was PBMCs from the stem cell graft donor, collected from the stem cell graft. This chain's CDR3 is CSVSSAVLDEQYF. CDR3 nucleotides: TGCAGCGTATCTAGCGCCGTCCTGGACGAGCAGTACTTC.